Listed below are T cell receptor beta chains from one sample, sequenced in a study of patients and donors after allogeneic stem cell transplantation. TCRdb passed the RT-PCR reads through MiXCR, listing each CDR3 protein once. The table records approximately 430,000 distinct CDR3 sequences, around 15% of them present only once. The specimen sequenced was blood, either unsorted or a sorted T cell fraction (not recorded which). The receptors stem from a human donor who was either an allogeneic HSCT recipient or a stem cell or donor lymphocyte infusion donor (not recorded which). It is not recorded whose cells these are; they may come from a transplant donor. Both conserved end residues are part of each CDR3. The D gene is left open where the match is weak. Size is stated for part of the rows, as once, few or many counts, or as a class when the clone is expanded.

v_call	clone_size	d_call	j_call	cdr3_aa	cdr3_nt
TRBV4-1	NA	TRBD2	TRBJ2-3	CASSQDALGLATDTQYF	TGCGCCAGCAGCCAAGATGCATTGGGACTAGCGACAGATACGCAGTATTTT
TRBV5-1	few	NA	TRBJ1-6	CASSLAGVISPLHF	TGCGCCAGCAGCTTGGCGGGGGTGATTTCACCCCTCCACTTT
TRBV6-5	NA	TRBD1	TRBJ1-2	CASSYPGQGFYGYTF	TGTGCCAGCAGTTACCCGGGACAGGGGTTTTATGGCTACACCTTC
TRBV12-3/TRBV12-4	NA	TRBD1	TRBJ2-7	CASSFTGQGAYEQYF	TGTGCCAGCAGTTTCACTGGACAGGGGGCTTACGAGCAGTACTTC
TRBV24-1	NA	TRBD2	TRBJ2-7	CATSDGTSGRGPYEQYF	TGTGCCACCAGTGACGGGACTAGCGGGAGGGGCCCCTACGAGCAGTACTTC
TRBV12-5	NA	NA	TRBJ2-4	CASAEKGNIQYF	TGTGCTAGTGCCGAGAAGGGAAACATTCAGTACTTC
TRBV9	few	NA	TRBJ2-1	CASSVWTQADEQFF	TGTGCCAGCAGCGTGTGGACGCAGGCGGATGAGCAGTTCTTC
TRBV4-2	many	NA	TRBJ2-1	CASSQGSANEQFF	TGTGCCAGCAGCCAAGGGTCGGCGAATGAGCAGTTCTTC
TRBV4-3	NA	TRBD1	TRBJ2-6	CASSSDRGIVSGANVLTF	TGCGCCAGCAGCTCCGACAGGGGGATTGTGTCTGGGGCCAACGTCCTGACTTTC
TRBV12-3/TRBV12-4	few	NA	TRBJ1-5	CASSFRDTKYQPQHF	TGTGCCAGCAGTTTTAGAGACACAAAATATCAGCCCCAGCATTTT
TRBV9	few	TRBD2	TRBJ2-7	CASSVAFGRAAEQYF	TGTGCCAGCAGCGTAGCTTTCGGGAGGGCTGCCGAGCAGTACTTC
TRBV9	once	NA	TRBJ2-3	CASSARLGGGLEDTQYF	TGTGCCAGCAGCGCCCGTTTGGGTGGGGGACTCGAAGATACGCAGTATTTT
TRBV29-1	many	TRBD1	TRBJ2-3	CSVEGQGAPDTQYF	TGCAGCGTTGAAGGGCAGGGGGCCCCAGATACGCAGTATTTT
TRBV5-1	many	TRBD1	TRBJ2-1	CASSLTDRVNEQFF	TGCGCCAGCAGCCTAACAGACAGGGTTAATGAGCAGTTCTTC
TRBV7-9	NA	NA	TRBJ2-6	CASSPTVSGLGANVLTF	TGTGCCAGCAGCCCAACAGTTAGCGGATTGGGGGCCAACGTCCTGACTTTC
TRBV11-3	NA	TRBD2	TRBJ2-3	CASSNPKREGRDTQYF	TGTGCCAGCAGCAATCCAAAGCGGGAGGGCCGTGATACGCAGTATTTT
TRBV4-3	many	NA	TRBJ2-7	CASSQQIWFEQYF	TGCGCCAGCAGCCAACAAATATGGTTCGAGCAGTACTTC
TRBV7-2	many	TRBD1	TRBJ1-2	CASSSGTGVGGYTF	TGTGCCAGCAGTTCCGGGACAGGGGTGGGTGGCTACACCTTC
TRBV3-1	NA	TRBD2	TRBJ2-3	CASSQLTSGRAGDTQYF	TGTGCCAGCAGCCAACTTACTAGCGGGAGGGCCGGAGATACGCAGTATTTT
TRBV10-3	many	TRBD1	TRBJ2-2	CAISAPGGSGELFF	TGTGCCATCAGTGCGCCAGGGGGTTCCGGGGAGCTGTTTTTT
TRBV20-1	few	TRBD2	TRBJ2-5	CSASHPRVAGRWGETQYF	TGCAGTGCTAGTCACCCTCGGGTAGCGGGGAGGTGGGGGGAGACCCAGTACTTC
TRBV5-6	NA	NA	TRBJ1-2	CASSLQERTGYTF	TGTGCCAGCAGCTTACAGGAAAGGACTGGCTACACCTTC
TRBV12-3/TRBV12-4	few	NA	TRBJ1-6	CASSFAGAGNSPLHF	TGTGCCAGCAGTTTCGCAGGGGCAGGGAATTCACCCCTCCACTTT
TRBV7-9	NA	NA	TRBJ1-2	CASSLDKAAGYTF	TGTGCCAGCAGCTTAGATAAGGCCGCCGGCTACACCTTC
TRBV12-3/TRBV12-4	few	NA	TRBJ1-1	CASSWWGIGTEAFF	TGTGCCAGCAGTTGGTGGGGAATAGGCACTGAAGCTTTCTTT
TRBV7-6	NA	TRBD2	TRBJ2-7	CASSLTGVVAGVYEQYF	TGTGCCAGCAGCTTAACTGGCGTAGTAGCGGGAGTCTACGAGCAGTACTTC
TRBV9	many	NA	TRBJ2-5	CASSTGPTQETQYF	TGTGCCAGCAGCACCGGACCGACCCAAGAGACCCAGTACTTC
TRBV4-2	many	TRBD2	TRBJ2-2	CASSQDRIAGDTGELFF	TGTGCCAGCAGCCAAGATCGAATAGCGGGGGACACCGGGGAGCTGTTTTTT
TRBV18	NA	NA	TRBJ1-2	CASSPPSVLGYTF	TGTGCCAGCTCACCACCATCAGTCCTTGGCTACACCTTC
TRBV20-1	few	NA	TRBJ2-1	CSARDKAYSYNEQFF	TGCAGTGCTAGAGATAAAGCTTACTCCTACAATGAGCAGTTCTTC
TRBV5-4	NA	TRBD1	TRBJ2-3	CASSLAFNFPPGQGIRTDTQYF	TGTGCCAGCAGCTTGGCCTTTAACTTCCCCCCGGGACAGGGAATTCGCACAGATACGCAGTATTTT
TRBV29-1	NA	NA	TRBJ1-2	CSVEALSYGYTF	TGCAGCGTTGAAGCCCTCTCCTATGGCTACACCTTC
TRBV12-3/TRBV12-4	few	TRBD1	TRBJ1-2	CASSLGKRQGGHYGYTF	TGTGCCAGCAGTTTGGGGAAGAGGCAGGGGGGTCACTATGGCTACACCTTC
TRBV18	few	TRBD1	TRBJ1-2	CASSLDRGSGYTF	TGTGCCAGCTCCCTGGACAGGGGCTCTGGCTACACCTTC
TRBV14	NA	NA	TRBJ1-6	CASSPQQGQNSPLHF	TGTGCCAGCAGCCCGCAACAGGGTCAAAATTCACCCCTCCACTTT
TRBV12-3/TRBV12-4	many	TRBD1	TRBJ2-7	CASSRDRPWNEQYF	TGTGCCAGCAGCCGGGACAGGCCCTGGAACGAGCAGTACTTC
TRBV7-3	NA	TRBD1	TRBJ1-1	CASSPQGAGTEAFF	TGTGCCAGCAGCCCGCAGGGGGCAGGGACTGAAGCTTTCTTT
TRBV24-1	NA	TRBD2	TRBJ2-7	CATSDPGLAGDEQYF	TGTGCCACCAGTGACCCTGGACTAGCGGGAGACGAGCAGTACTTC
TRBV6-1	NA	TRBD1	TRBJ2-7	CASRSTGVTYEQYF	TGTGCCAGCAGGTCGACAGGGGTAACCTACGAGCAGTACTTC
TRBV3-1	many	NA	TRBJ2-2	CASSHALGGRTGELFF	TGTGCCAGCAGCCACGCCCTCGGGGGGCGGACCGGGGAGCTGTTTTTT
TRBV2	many	NA	TRBJ2-1	CASSDPGTTSEQFF	TGTGCCAGCAGTGATCCGGGGACGACCAGTGAGCAGTTCTTC
TRBV7-9	NA	NA	TRBJ2-3	CASSLRGRYF	TGTGCCAGCAGCCTCCGGGGCCGGTATTTT
TRBV4-1	many	TRBD2	TRBJ2-5	CASSQDSGGRETQYF	TGCGCCAGCAGCCAAGATTCCGGCGGGAGAGAGACCCAGTACTTC
TRBV6-4	NA	NA	TRBJ1-6	CASRNSDNSPLHF	TGTGCCAGCAGAAACAGTGATAATTCACCCCTCCACTTT
TRBV5-1	NA	NA	TRBJ1-4	CASSQNTAEKLFF	TGCGCCAGCAGTCAAAACACAGCTGAAAAACTGTTTTTT
TRBV29-1	many	NA	TRBJ2-7	CKQTRMSPYEQYF	TGTAAACAAACTAGGATGTCGCCCTACGAGCAGTACTTC